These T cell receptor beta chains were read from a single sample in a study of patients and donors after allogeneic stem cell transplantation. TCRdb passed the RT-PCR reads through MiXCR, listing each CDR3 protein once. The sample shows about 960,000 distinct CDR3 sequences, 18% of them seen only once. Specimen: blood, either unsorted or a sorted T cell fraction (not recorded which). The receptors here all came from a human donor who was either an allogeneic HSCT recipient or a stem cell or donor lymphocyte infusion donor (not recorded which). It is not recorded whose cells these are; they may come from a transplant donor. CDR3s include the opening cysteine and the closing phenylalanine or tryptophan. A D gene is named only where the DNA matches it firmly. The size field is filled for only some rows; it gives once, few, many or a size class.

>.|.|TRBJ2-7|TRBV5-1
TGCGCCAGCAGCTTAAACGGACGGAGCGCCTACGAGCAGTACTTC
CASSLNGRSAYEQYF
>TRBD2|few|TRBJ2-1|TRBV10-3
TGTGCCATCAGTGAACTAGCGGGGGGCCTTACCAATGAGCAGTTCTTC
CAISELAGGLTNEQFF
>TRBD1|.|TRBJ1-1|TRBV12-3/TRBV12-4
TGTGCCAGCATCCTGGGACAGCAATACACTGAAGCTTTCTTT
CASILGQQYTEAFF
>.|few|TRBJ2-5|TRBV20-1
TGCAGTGCCTCCCACCTTGGGGGGCGAGAGACCCAGTACTTC
CSASHLGGRETQYF
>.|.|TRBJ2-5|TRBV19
TGTGCCAGTAGTATGCGGCAGCACCAAGAGACCCAGTACTTC
CASSMRQHQETQYF
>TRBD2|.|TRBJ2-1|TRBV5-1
TGCGCCAGCAGCTTGACTAGCGGGGGCCCCCCCAATGAGCAGTTCTTC
CASSLTSGGPPNEQFF
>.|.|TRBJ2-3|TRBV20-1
TGCAGTGCTAGAGGGGGGACCGCAGATACGCAGTATTTT
CSARGGTADTQYF
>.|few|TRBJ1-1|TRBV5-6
TGTGCCAGCAGCTTCCCTTCGGGAGCCACTGAAGCTTTCTTT
CASSFPSGATEAFF
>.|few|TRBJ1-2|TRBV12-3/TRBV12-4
TGTGCCAGCAGAGTACAGGCGACACTCGACTATGGCTACACCTTC
CASRVQATLDYGYTF
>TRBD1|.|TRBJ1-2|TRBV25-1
TGTGCCAGCAGTGGATCAGACAGGGCTGGCTCTGGCTACACCTTC
CASSGSDRAGSGYTF
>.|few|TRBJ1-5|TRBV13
TGTGCCAGCAGCTTGTACCGGTCTAATCAGCCCCAGCATTTT
CASSLYRSNQPQHF
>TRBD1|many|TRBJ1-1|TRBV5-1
TGCGCCAGCAGCTCGACCGGGACAGGCCTCGCTGAAGCTTTCTTT
CASSSTGTGLAEAFF
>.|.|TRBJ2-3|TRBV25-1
TGTGCCAGCAGATCCGGGATCCCCACAGATACGCAGTATTTT
CASRSGIPTDTQYF
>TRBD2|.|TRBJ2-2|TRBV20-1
TGCAGTGCTAGAGAAATGGAGCGGGAGATGACCGGGGAGCTGTTTTTT
CSAREMEREMTGELFF
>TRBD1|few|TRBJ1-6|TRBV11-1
TGTGCCAGCAGCTTAGGTCCTTGGGACAGGGTCCACTCTTCACCCCTCCACTTT
CASSLGPWDRVHSSPLHF
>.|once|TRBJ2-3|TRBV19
TGTGCCAGTAGGCAGAGCGGGAGCACAGATACGCAGTATTTT
CASRQSGSTDTQYF
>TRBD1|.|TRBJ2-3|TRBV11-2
TGTGCCAGCAGATTGACAGGGAACACAGATACGCAGTATTTT
CASRLTGNTDTQYF
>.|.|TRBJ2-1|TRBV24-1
TGTGCCACCAGTGGGAGCCAATGGAGCTCCTACAATGAGCAGTTCTTC
CATSGSQWSSYNEQFF
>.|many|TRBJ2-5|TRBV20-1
TGCAGTGCTAGCAGAAAAGAGACCCAGTACTTC
CSASRKETQYF
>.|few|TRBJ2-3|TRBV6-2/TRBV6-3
TGTGCCAGCAGTTCCTTTCCACTAGATCCACGGGGGCCAGATACGCAGTATTTT
CASSSFPLDPRGPDTQYF
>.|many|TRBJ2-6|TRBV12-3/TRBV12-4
TGTGCCAGCAGTTTTAGGGCAGGGCTTGGGGCCAACGTCCTGACTTTC
CASSFRAGLGANVLTF
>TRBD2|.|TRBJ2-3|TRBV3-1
TGTGCCAGCAGTCTTAGCGGGAGGGCCCCTACAGATACGCAGTATTTT
CASSLSGRAPTDTQYF
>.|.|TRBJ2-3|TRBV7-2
TGTGCCAGCAGCTTAGCCGGTCTTCCACGCACAGATACGCAGTATTTT
CASSLAGLPRTDTQYF
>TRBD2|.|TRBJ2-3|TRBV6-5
TGTGCCAGCAGTTACTCCCTAGCGGGAGGATCAGATACGCAGTATTTT
CASSYSLAGGSDTQYF
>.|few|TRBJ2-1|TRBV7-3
TGTGCCAGCAGCATTAACCAGGGGTACCCCTACAATGAGCAGTTCTTC
CASSINQGYPYNEQFF
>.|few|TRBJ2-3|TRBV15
TGTGCCACCAGTCGAGGGAGGAACACAGATACGCAGTATTTT
CATSRGRNTDTQYF
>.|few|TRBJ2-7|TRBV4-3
TGCGCCAGCAGCCAAGCTTGGACGGCCTCCTACGAGCAGTACTTC
CASSQAWTASYEQYF
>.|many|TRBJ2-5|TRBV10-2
TGCGCCAGCAGTGAGGGTGCAGGGACCTCGGTGGACCAGTACTTC
CASSEGAGTSVDQYF
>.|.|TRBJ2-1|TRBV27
TGTGCCAGCAGAACGGGACTTTACAATGAGCAGTTCTTC
CASRTGLYNEQFF
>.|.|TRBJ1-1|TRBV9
TGTGCCAGCAGCGTGAGGGGGATAGGAACTGAAGCTTTCTTT
CASSVRGIGTEAFF
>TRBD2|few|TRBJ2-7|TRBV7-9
TGTGCCAGCAGCGAGCGGGGCGACCGTTCCTACGAGCAGTACTTC
CASSERGDRSYEQYF
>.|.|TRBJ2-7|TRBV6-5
TGTGCCAGCAGTTACACTGGACGGAGCTACGAGCAGTACTTC
CASSYTGRSYEQYF
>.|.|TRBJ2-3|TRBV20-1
TGCAGTGTTTACCTACCCCGGGGCACAGATACGCAGTATTTT
CSVYLPRGTDTQYF
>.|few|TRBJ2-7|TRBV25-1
TGTGCCAGCAGTGAGGCGGGAACGTACGAGCAGTACTTC
CASSEAGTYEQYF
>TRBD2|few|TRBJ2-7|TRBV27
TGTGCCAGCAGTCCCCCCGCCGGGCTAGCGGGAGTCATAACCTACGAGCAGTACTTC
CASSPPAGLAGVITYEQYF
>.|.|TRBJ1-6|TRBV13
TGTGCCAGCAGCTTAGGCGAGAATAATTCACCCCTCCACTTT
CASSLGENNSPLHF
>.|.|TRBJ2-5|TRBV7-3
TGTGCCAGCAGCTTAACGATCCTTGAGACCCAGTACTTC
CASSLTILETQYF
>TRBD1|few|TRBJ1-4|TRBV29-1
TGCAGCGTTGGGAACAACAGGGGAGCTAATGAAAAACTGTTTTTT
CSVGNNRGANEKLFF